This T cell receptor beta chain was captured in a study of PD-1 blockade in mismatch repair-deficient tumors. The assay was immunoSEQ multiplex PCR, and TCRdb's table has in-frame clones only and misses some. The sample carries about 34,000 clones, around 80% recorded once. This clone appeared once. Its antigen is as yet unknown. V shed 6 bases and J 2 bases; nucleotides not matched to a gene: 8. CDR3 length: 14 amino acids. Germline V gene lookup returns CDR1 SQVTM and CDR2 ANQGSEA. Study-level findings and limits: Tumor-resident clones, often undetectable pretreatment in blood, expanded then contracted after pembrolizumab.

Mismatch repair deficiency was confirmed in all patients, by PCR or immunohistochemistry. A few pembrolizumab responders had their TCRs sequenced. The sample was PBMCs, taken less than 7 weeks after starting pembrolizumab. The receptor was derived from an adult with mismatch repair-deficient cancer. This rearrangement joins TRBV29-1 to TRBJ2-3, with TRBD2 matching over 7 bases. CDR3 DNA sequence: TGCAGCGTCGCCGCTAGCGGATACACAGATACGCAGTATTTT. This codes for CSVAASGYTDTQYF.